This T cell receptor beta chain stems from a study of OX40 agonist ivuxolimab in advanced cancers. Using immunoSEQ multiplex PCR, the repertoire was profiled, and TCRdb retains in-frame clones only, with some absent. Here the sample spans tens of thousands of clones, 75% to 90% being singletons. CDR1 MGHRA and CDR2 YSYEKL come from the germline V gene. The junction had 9 bases not matched to a gene; V was cut back by 3 bases and J by 2 bases. The CDR3 runs 17 residues. This sequence originates from an adult with an advanced solid tumor such as melanoma, head and neck, liver or kidney cancer. The rearrangement uses TRBV4-1 and TRBJ2-3; TRBD1 aligns across 9 bases. The sequencing here drew on CD4+ or CD8+ T cells sorted from blood, taken in a trial of the OX40 agonist ivuxolimab. CDR3 sequence reads: CASSHTIQGAVTDTQYF. CDR3 DNA: TGCGCCAGCAGCCACACCATACAGGGGGCCGTCACAGATACGCAGTATTTT.